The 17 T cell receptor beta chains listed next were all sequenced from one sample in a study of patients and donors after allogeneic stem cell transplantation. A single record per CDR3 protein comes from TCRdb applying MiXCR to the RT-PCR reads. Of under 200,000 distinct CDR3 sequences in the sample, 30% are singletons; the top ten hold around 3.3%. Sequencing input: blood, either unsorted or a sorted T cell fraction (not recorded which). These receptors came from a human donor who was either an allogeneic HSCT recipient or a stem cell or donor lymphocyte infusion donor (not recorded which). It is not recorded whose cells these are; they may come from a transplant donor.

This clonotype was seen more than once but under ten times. CDR3 residues: CASSLIGSSYNEQFF. The CDR3 nucleotides read TGTGCCAGCAGCTTAATCGGGAGCTCCTACAATGAGCAGTTCTTC. J is TRBJ2-1 and V is TRBV11-3, with TRBD2 as a possible D gene (6 bases). V lost 2 bases, J lost 0 bases, and 8 bases lay in between. The CDR3 loop spans 15 amino acids. Germline CDR1 is SGHNT and CDR2 is YENEEA.

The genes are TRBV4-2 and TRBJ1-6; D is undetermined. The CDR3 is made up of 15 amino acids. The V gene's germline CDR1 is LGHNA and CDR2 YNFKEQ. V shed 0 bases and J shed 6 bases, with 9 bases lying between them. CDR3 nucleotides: TGTGCCAGCAGCCAAGACAGGCCGTTTAATTCACCCCTCCACTTT. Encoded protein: CASSQDRPFNSPLHF.

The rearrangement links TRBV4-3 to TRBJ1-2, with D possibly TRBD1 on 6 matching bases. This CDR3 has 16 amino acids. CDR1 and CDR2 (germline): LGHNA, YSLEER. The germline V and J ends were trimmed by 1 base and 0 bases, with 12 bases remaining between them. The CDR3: CASSQGDQGTNYGYTF. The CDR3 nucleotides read TGCGCCAGCAGCCAAGGCGATCAGGGGACTAACTATGGCTACACCTTC.

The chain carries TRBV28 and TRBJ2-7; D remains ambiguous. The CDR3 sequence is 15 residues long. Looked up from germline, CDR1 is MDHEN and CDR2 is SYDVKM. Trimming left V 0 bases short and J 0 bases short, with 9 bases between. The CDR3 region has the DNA TGTGCCAGCAGTTTATGGGGCAAAAGCTCCTACGAGCAGTACTTC. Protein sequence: CASSLWGKSSYEQYF.

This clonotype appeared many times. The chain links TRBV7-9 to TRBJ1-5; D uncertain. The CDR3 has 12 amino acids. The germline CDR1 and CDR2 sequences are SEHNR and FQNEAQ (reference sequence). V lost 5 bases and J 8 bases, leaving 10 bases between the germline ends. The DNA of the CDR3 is TGTGCCAGCAGCGCCTTTCCTGAGCCCCAGCATTTT. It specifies CASSAFPEPQHF.

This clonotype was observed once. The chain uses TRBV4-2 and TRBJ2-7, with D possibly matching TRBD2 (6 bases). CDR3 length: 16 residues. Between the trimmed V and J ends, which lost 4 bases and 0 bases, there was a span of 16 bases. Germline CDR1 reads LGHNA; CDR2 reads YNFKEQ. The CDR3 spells CASSPRRGSFSYEQYF. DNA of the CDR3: TGTGCCAGCAGCCCGCGACGGGGGTCATTCTCCTACGAGCAGTACTTC.

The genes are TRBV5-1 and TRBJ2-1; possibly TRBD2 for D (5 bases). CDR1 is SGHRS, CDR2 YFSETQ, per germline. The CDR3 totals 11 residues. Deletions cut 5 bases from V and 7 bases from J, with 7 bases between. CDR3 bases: TGCGCCAGCAGAGGGAGAAATGAGCAGTTCTTC. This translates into CASRGRNEQFF.

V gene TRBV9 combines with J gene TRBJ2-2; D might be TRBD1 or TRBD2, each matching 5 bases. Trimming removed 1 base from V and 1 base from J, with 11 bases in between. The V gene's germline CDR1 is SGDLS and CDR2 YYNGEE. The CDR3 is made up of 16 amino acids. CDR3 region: CASSVSGRMNTGELFF. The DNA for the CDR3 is TGTGCCAGCAGCGTATCGGGACGGATGAACACCGGGGAGCTGTTTTTT. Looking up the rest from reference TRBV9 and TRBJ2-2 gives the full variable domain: DSGVTQTPKHLITATGQRVTLRCSPRSGDLSVYWYQQSLDQGLQFLIQYYNGEERAKGNILERFSAQQFPDLHSELNLSSLELGDSALYFCASSVSGRMNTGELFFGEGSRLTVL.

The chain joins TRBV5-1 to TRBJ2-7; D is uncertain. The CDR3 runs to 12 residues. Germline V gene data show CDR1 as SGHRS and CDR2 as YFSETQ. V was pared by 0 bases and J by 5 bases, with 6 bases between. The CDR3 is CASSLVNNEQYF. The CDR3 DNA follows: TGCGCCAGCAGCTTGGTTAATAACGAGCAGTACTTC.

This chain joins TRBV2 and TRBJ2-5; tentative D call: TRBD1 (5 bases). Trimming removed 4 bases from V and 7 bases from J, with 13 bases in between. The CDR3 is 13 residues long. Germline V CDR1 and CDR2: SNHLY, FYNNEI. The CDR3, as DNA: TGTGCCAGCAGTGCCCAACTTCAGGGGACCCAGTACTTC. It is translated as CASSAQLQGTQYF.

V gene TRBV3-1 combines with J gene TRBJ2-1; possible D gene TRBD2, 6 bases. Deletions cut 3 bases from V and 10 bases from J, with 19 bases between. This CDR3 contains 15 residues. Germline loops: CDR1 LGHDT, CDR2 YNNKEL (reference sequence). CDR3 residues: CASSQAELAPREQFF. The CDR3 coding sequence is TGTGCCAGCAGCCAGGCGGAGCTAGCGCCCAGAGAGCAGTTCTTC.

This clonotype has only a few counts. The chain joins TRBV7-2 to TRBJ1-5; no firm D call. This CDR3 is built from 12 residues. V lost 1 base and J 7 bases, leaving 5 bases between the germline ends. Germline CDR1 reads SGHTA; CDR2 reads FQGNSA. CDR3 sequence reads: CASSLGLQPQHF. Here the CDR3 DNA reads TGTGCCAGCAGCTTAGGACTCCAGCCCCAGCATTTT.

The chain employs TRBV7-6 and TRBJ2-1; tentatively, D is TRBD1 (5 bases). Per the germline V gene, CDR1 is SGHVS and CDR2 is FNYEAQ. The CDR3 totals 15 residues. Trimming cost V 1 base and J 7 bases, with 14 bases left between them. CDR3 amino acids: CASSLDLGRLNEQFF. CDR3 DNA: TGTGCCAGCAGCTTAGATTTGGGGCGGTTAAATGAGCAGTTCTTC.

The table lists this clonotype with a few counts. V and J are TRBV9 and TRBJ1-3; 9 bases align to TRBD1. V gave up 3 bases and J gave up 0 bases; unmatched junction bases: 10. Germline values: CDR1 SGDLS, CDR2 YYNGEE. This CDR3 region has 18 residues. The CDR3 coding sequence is TGTGCCAGCAGCGCTACCGGGACAGGGATCTACTCTGGAAACACCATATATTTT. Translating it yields CASSATGTGIYSGNTIYF.

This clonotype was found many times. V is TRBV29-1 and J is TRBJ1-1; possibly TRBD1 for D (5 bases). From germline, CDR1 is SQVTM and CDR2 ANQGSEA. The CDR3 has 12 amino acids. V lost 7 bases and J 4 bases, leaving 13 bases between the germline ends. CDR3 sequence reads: CSAGGRGTEAFF. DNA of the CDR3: TGCAGCGCCGGGGGAAGGGGCACTGAAGCTTTCTTT. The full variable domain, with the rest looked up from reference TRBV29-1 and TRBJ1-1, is SAVISQKPSRDICQRGTSLTIQCQVDSQVTMMFWYRQQPGQSLTLIATANQGSEATYESGFVIDKFPISRPNLTFSTLTVSNMSPEDSSIYLCSAGGRGTEAFFGQGTRLTVV.

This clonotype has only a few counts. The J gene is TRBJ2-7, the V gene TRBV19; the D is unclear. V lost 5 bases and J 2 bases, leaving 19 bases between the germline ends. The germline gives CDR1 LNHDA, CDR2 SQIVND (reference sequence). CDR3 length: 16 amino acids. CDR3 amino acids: CASSSDRGIHTYEQYF. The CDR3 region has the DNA TGTGCCAGTAGTTCCGATCGTGGGATCCACACCTACGAGCAGTACTTC.

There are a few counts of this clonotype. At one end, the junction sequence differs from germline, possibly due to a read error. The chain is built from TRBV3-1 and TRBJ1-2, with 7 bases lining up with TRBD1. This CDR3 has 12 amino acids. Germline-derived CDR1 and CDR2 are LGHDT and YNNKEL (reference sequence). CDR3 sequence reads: CASRDSLYDYTF. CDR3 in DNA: TGTGCCAGCCGGGACAGCCTCTATGACTACACCTTC.